The 5 T cell receptor beta chains listed next were all sequenced from one sample in a study of OX40 agonist ivuxolimab in advanced cancers. Receptor libraries were prepared by the immunoSEQ multiplex PCR assay. TCRdb limited this immuneACCESS table to in-frame rearrangements with V and J called. A share of clones is missing; checked studies link under half to unresolved V genes, and the rest is unexplained. This sample lists fewer than 70,000 clones; 85% to 90% were detected once. The top ten clonotypes cover about 0.77% of the sample. This material consisted of CD4+ or CD8+ T cells sorted from blood, taken in a trial of the OX40 agonist ivuxolimab. The receptors shown here come from an adult with an advanced solid tumor such as melanoma, head and neck, liver or kidney cancer.

The rearrangement uses TRBV11-3 and TRBJ2-1; D could derive from TRBD1 or TRBD2 (7 bases each). The V gene lost 1 base and the J gene lost 9 bases, with 13 bases spanning the gap. The germline V gene has CDR1 SGHNT and CDR2 YENEEA. The CDR3 spans 14 residues. CDR3 protein: CASSLGRGGSEQFF. The DNA for the CDR3 is TGTGCCAGCAGCTTAGGCAGGGGGGGTAGTGAGCAGTTCTTC.

The chain employs TRBV5-6 and TRBJ2-3, with 8 bases that match TRBD1. Germline loops: CDR1 SGHDT, CDR2 YYEEEE. The V segment lost 4 bases and the J segment 2 bases; nucleotides outside the gene matches: 6. This CDR3 region has 15 residues. This CDR3 reads CASSVGQVNTDTQYF. Written as DNA, the CDR3 is TGTGCCAGCAGCGTGGGACAGGTCAACACAGATACGCAGTATTTT.

As DNA, the CDR3 is TGTGCCAGCTCATTTTCAGGGGACACTGGAAACACCATATATTTT. Translation gives CASSFSGDTGNTIYF. The chain employs TRBV18 and TRBJ1-3; TRBD1 might be the D (6 bases). The CDR3 runs 15 residues. The V gene's germline CDR1 is KGHSH and CDR2 LQKENI. Between the trimmed V and J ends, which lost 5 bases and 2 bases, there was a span of 13 bases.

This clone was counted a few times. The gene calls are TRBV6-1 and TRBJ2-5; 9 positions match TRBD1. This CDR3 is built from 14 residues. CDR1 is MNHNS and CDR2 is SASEGT in the germline V gene. Trimming at V came to 4 bases and at J to 5 bases, leaving 5 bases not matched to a gene. CDR3 coding DNA: TGTGCCAGCAGTGTGGACAGGGGTTGGGAGACCCAGTACTTC. Translated, it gives CASSVDRGWETQYF.

The chain recombines TRBV5-6 with TRBJ2-1; 10 bases match TRBD2. In germline, CDR1 is SGHDT, CDR2 YYEEEE. V was pared by 5 bases and J by 0 bases, with 5 bases of the junction left unmatched. This CDR3 is built from 16 residues. CDR3 sequence: CASSYGLAASYNEQFF. DNA of the CDR3: TGTGCCAGCAGTTATGGACTAGCGGCCTCCTACAATGAGCAGTTCTTC.